The 27 T cell receptor beta chains reported below all come from one sample, sequenced in a study of blood T cell repertoires in COVID-19. Assay used: immunoSEQ multiplex PCR; TCRdb lists only in-frame clones, some missing. The table lists roughly 150,000 clones, more than 75% of them singletons, with more than 2% in the top ten. Sequencing was carried out using peripheral blood. These receptors all stem from a man aged 45 to 65 who had recovered from COVID-19.

The chain combines TRBV6-5 with TRBJ1-2; unclear D gene. The germline CDR1 and CDR2 sequences are MNHEY and SVGAGI. V lost 6 bases to trimming and J lost 4 bases, with 15 bases between them. This CDR3 has 14 residues. Written as DNA, the CDR3 is TGTGCCAGCAGACCTTTTCTAGGAGGCTATGGCTACACCTTC. This translates into CASRPFLGGYGYTF.

The chain employs TRBV11-1 and TRBJ2-3, with 7 bases aligning to TRBD2. The germline CDR1 and CDR2 sequences are SGHAT and FQDESV (reference sequence). V dropped 3 bases and J dropped 2; count of bases not matched to a gene: 5. CDR3 size: 15 residues. CDR3 in amino acids: CASSFGLGVTDTQYF. For the CDR3, the DNA is TGTGCCAGCAGCTTCGGACTAGGCGTCACAGATACGCAGTATTTT.

The rearrangement links TRBV6-6 to TRBJ2-7; D may be TRBD2 (5 bases). Germline lookup yields CDR1 MNHNY and CDR2 SVGAGI (reference sequence). The CDR3 has 13 amino acids. V was trimmed by 5 bases and J by 2 bases, leaving 10 bases between them. The DNA for the CDR3 is TGTGCCAGCAGTCCCGGGGTCACCTACGAGCAGTACTTC. It is translated as CASSPGVTYEQYF.

The rearrangement uses TRBV12-3 or TRBV12-4 and TRBJ2-7; the match to TRBD2 covers 7 bases. The CDR3 runs 13 residues. Germline trimming cut 6 bases from V and 4 bases from J; bases unmatched to any gene: 6. For the CDR3, the DNA is TGTGCCAGCAGCAGGACTAGTCTTTACGAGCAGTACTTC. The encoded protein is CASSRTSLYEQYF.

The genes are TRBV30 and TRBJ1-3, with D hard to call. The CDR3 has 13 amino acids. The ends were cut back, 4 bases at V and 0 bases at J, with 7 bases in the middle. Germline CDR1 is GTSNPN and CDR2 is SVGIG (reference sequence). The CDR3 DNA reads as TGTGCCTGGACGGTGAGCTCTGGAAACACCATATATTTT. Protein sequence: CAWTVSSGNTIYF.

The sample holds a few counts of this clone. The V call is TRBV4-1, the J call TRBJ2-1, with TRBD1 matching 12 bases. V lost 6 bases and J lost 6; bases outside the gene matches: 9. Germline V lookup: CDR1 MGHRA, CDR2 YSYEKL. The CDR3 runs 16 residues. The CDR3 region is CASSSGRDRGLNEQFF. The CDR3, as DNA: TGCGCCAGCAGTTCCGGGCGGGACAGGGGGCTCAATGAGCAGTTCTTC.

The chain combines TRBV2 with TRBJ1-6; D remains unclear. From germline, CDR1 is SNHLY and CDR2 FYNNEI. Trimming cost V 2 bases and J 0 bases, with 8 bases left between them. CDR3 size: 16 residues. The CDR3 region has the DNA TGTGCCAGCAGTGAATGGAGGAGCTCCTATAATTCACCCCTCCACTTT. As protein: CASSEWRSSYNSPLHF.

The chain recombines TRBV6-2 or TRBV6-3 with TRBJ2-7; 11 positions agree with TRBD2. This CDR3 comprises 18 residues. Germline V lookup: CDR1 MNHEY, CDR2 SVGEGT. After removal of 0 bases from V and 2 bases from J, the junction contained 9 bases not matched to a gene. The CDR3 sequence: CASSYSTSGAPDAYEQYF. In DNA, the CDR3 is TGTGCCAGCAGTTACTCGACTAGCGGGGCCCCCGACGCCTACGAGCAGTACTTC.

The genes are TRBV4-1 and TRBJ1-1; 10 bases align to TRBD1. The trim removed 0 bases at V and 3 bases at J, leaving 4 bases unmatched. Germline CDR1 MGHRA, CDR2 YSYEKL. The CDR3 sequence is 16 residues long. CDR3: CASSQEGTGVDTEAFF. DNA of the CDR3: TGCGCCAGCAGCCAAGAGGGGACAGGGGTGGACACTGAAGCTTTCTTT.

DNA of the CDR3: TGTGCCAGCAGCTTGAGCAGGGTGGGGTACTATGGCTACACCTTC. Encoded protein: CASSLSRVGYYGYTF. The chain has TRBV5-4 and TRBJ1-2; D is perhaps TRBD1 (5 bases). V was pared by 1 base and J by 3 bases, with 13 bases between. Germline V gene sequence: CDR1 SGHNT, CDR2 YYREEE (reference sequence). The CDR3 contains 15 residues.

This rearrangement joins TRBV6-1 to TRBJ1-2; D gene uncertain. V was trimmed by 1 base and J by 3 bases, leaving 6 bases between them. This CDR3 is 13 amino acids long. CDR1 and CDR2 (germline): MNHNS, SASEGT. The CDR3 sequence is CASSEEKHYGYTF. CDR3 nucleotide sequence: TGTGCCAGCAGTGAAGAGAAGCACTATGGCTACACCTTC.

The chain employs TRBV11-2 and TRBJ2-7, with 8 bases identical to TRBD1. With V trimmed by 2 bases and J by 0 bases, 3 bases remained unmatched. Germline assignment: CDR1 SGHAT and CDR2 FQNNGV. The CDR3 runs to 15 residues. The CDR3 nucleotides are TGTGCCAGCAGCTTAAGGACAGGGATCTCCTACGAGCAGTACTTC. It translates to CASSLRTGISYEQYF.

This rearrangement joins TRBV4-3 to TRBJ2-1, with 8 bases fitting TRBD2. Germline-derived CDR1 and CDR2 are LGHNA and YSLEER. The trim removed 0 bases at V and 4 bases at J, leaving 5 bases unmatched. The CDR3 runs 16 residues. The CDR3 DNA sequence: TGCGCCAGCAGCCAAGACGACGGGAGGGATTACAATGAGCAGTTCTTC. This translates into CASSQDDGRDYNEQFF.

The chain carries TRBV30 and TRBJ1-4, with 10 bases aligning to TRBD1. CDR3 length: 15 amino acids. Germline V gives CDR1 GTSNPN, CDR2 SVGIG (reference sequence). The V gene end was trimmed by 3 bases and the J gene end by 3 bases; junction bases not matched to a gene: 4. The CDR3 nucleotides are TGTGCCTGGAGGGCGACAGGGGGCCCTAATGAAAAACTGTTTTTT. It codes for CAWRATGGPNEKLFF.

V usage is TRBV7-3 and J usage is TRBJ2-5, with 9 bases that match TRBD1. The germline CDR1 and CDR2 sequences are SGHTA and FQGTGA. V lost 5 bases to trimming and J lost 3 bases; unmatched junction nucleotides: 1. This CDR3 comprises 13 residues. This CDR3 is CASSRDREETQYF. The CDR3 nucleotides read TGTGCCAGCAGCCGGGACAGGGAAGAGACCCAGTACTTC.

The chain uses TRBV6-2 or TRBV6-3 and TRBJ1-5; TRBD1 matches 7 bases. CDR3 length equals 15 residues. Germline values: CDR1 MNHEY, CDR2 SVGEGT. V was clipped by 2 bases and J by 2 bases; unmatched bases: 3. In nucleotides, the CDR3 is TGTGCCAGCAGTTACCCGACAGGGCGCAATCAGCCCCAGCATTTT. This gives the protein CASSYPTGRNQPQHF.

The V call is TRBV10-3, the J call TRBJ1-5; 7 bases match TRBD1. CDR3 length: 14 amino acids. Germline V gene data show CDR1 as ENHRY and CDR2 as SYGVKD. Germline trimming cut 4 bases from V and 3 bases from J; bases unmatched to any gene: 3. The CDR3 nucleotides read TGTGCCATCAGTGTGGGACAGTCCAATCAGCCCCAGCATTTT. It yields the protein CAISVGQSNQPQHF.

The chain has TRBV18 and TRBJ2-3; TRBD2 aligns across 14 bases. V was clipped by 5 bases and J by 3 bases; unmatched bases: 13. The CDR3 has 19 residues. CDR1 and CDR2 from the germline V gene are KGHSH and LQKENI. The CDR3 is CASSILSPTSGRGTDTQYF. In DNA form, the CDR3 reads TGTGCCAGCTCAATACTCTCTCCGACTAGCGGGAGGGGGACAGATACGCAGTATTTT.

The J gene is TRBJ1-6, the V gene TRBV5-1; TRBD1 matches 7 bases. V lost 4 bases and J lost 7; bases outside the gene matches: 5. Germline V gene lookup returns CDR1 SGHRS and CDR2 YFSETQ. The CDR3 is 14 residues long. Here the CDR3 reads CASSLAQGNSPLHF. Here the CDR3 DNA reads TGCGCCAGCAGCCTGGCACAGGGGAATTCACCCCTCCACTTT.

The J gene is TRBJ2-1, the V gene TRBV6-5, with D maybe TRBD1 (6 bases). The germline CDR1 and CDR2 sequences are MNHEY and SVGAGI. The V gene lost 2 bases and the J gene lost 6 bases, with 14 bases spanning the gap. CDR3 size: 15 residues. The CDR3 region is CASSYGQPGLNEQFF. DNA of the CDR3: TGTGCCAGCAGTTACGGACAGCCGGGGCTCAATGAGCAGTTCTTC.

The CDR3 nucleotides read TGTGCCAGCTCACCGCTAGCGGGGGCAACTAATGAAAAACTGTTTTTT. Amino acids: CASSPLAGATNEKLFF. The chain carries TRBV18 and TRBJ1-4; tentative D call: TRBD1 (5 bases). V lost 3 bases to trimming and J lost 0 bases, with 11 bases between them. Per the germline V gene, CDR1 is KGHSH and CDR2 is LQKENI. The CDR3 has 16 residues.

This clone was recorded only once. The chain uses TRBV11-3 and TRBJ1-2; no reliable D call. Germline lookup yields CDR1 SGHNT and CDR2 YENEEA. The germline V and J ends were trimmed by 3 bases and 3 bases, with 14 bases remaining between them. There are 15 residues in the CDR3. Written as DNA, the CDR3 is TGTGCCAGCAGCTTCGAGACGGAGAGGCACTATGGCTACACCTTC. This gives the protein CASSFETERHYGYTF.

The chain's CDR3 is CASSHRRGGGYTF. Written as DNA, the CDR3 is TGTGCCAGCAGCCACCGGAGGGGGGGAGGCTACACCTTC. The V and J genes are TRBV5-8 and TRBJ1-2, with D tentatively TRBD1 (6 bases). The CDR3 consists of 13 residues. The germline gives CDR1 SGHTS, CDR2 YDEGEE. V was trimmed by 4 bases and J by 8 bases, leaving 15 bases between them. The whole variable domain, remainder taken from reference TRBV5-8 and TRBJ1-2, is EAGVTQSPTHLIKTRGQQATLRCSPISGHTSVYWYQQALGLGLQFLLWYDEGEERNRGNFPPRFSGRQFPNYSSELNVNALELEDSALYLCASSHRRGGGYTFGSGTRLTVV.

This chain links TRBV3-1 (or the pseudogene TRBV3-2) with TRBJ2-5, with D possibly TRBD2 on 6 matching bases. V shed 3 bases and J shed 5 bases, with 7 bases lying between them. CDR1 is LGHDT and CDR2 is YNNKEL in the germline V gene (reference sequence). The CDR3 contains 12 residues. The CDR3 reads CASSHGRETQYF. The CDR3 nucleotides are TGTGCCAGCAGCCATGGGAGGGAGACCCAGTACTTC.

This clone was seen a few times. The V gene is TRBV27, the J gene TRBJ1-2; 8 bases are shared with TRBD1. CDR1 and CDR2 (germline): MNHEY, SMNVEV (reference sequence). With 0 bases clipped from V and 5 bases from J, the junction kept 2 bases outside the gene matches. This CDR3 has 14 amino acids. The CDR3 loop reads CASSLSGQVYGYTF. DNA of the CDR3: TGTGCCAGCAGTTTATCGGGACAGGTGTATGGCTACACCTTC.

The chain joins TRBV7-9 to TRBJ1-2, with 9 bases aligning to TRBD1. Germline-derived CDR1 and CDR2 are SEHNR and FQNEAQ (reference sequence). The CDR3 runs to 16 residues. J was trimmed by 7 bases and V by 4 bases; bases with no gene match: 13. CDR3 sequence reads: CASSSQGADSRGGYTF. CDR3 nucleotide sequence: TGTGCCAGCAGCTCACAGGGGGCGGACTCACGAGGTGGCTACACCTTC.

V usage is TRBV6-2 or TRBV6-3 and J usage is TRBJ1-2, with unresolved D. This CDR3 is built from 14 residues. CDR1 is MNHEY, CDR2 SVGEGT, per germline. V was clipped by 1 base and J by 8 bases, with 14 bases between them. The CDR3 bases are TGTGCCAGCAGTTACTTCTCAGGCCTTGGCGGCTACACCTTC. This translates into CASSYFSGLGGYTF.